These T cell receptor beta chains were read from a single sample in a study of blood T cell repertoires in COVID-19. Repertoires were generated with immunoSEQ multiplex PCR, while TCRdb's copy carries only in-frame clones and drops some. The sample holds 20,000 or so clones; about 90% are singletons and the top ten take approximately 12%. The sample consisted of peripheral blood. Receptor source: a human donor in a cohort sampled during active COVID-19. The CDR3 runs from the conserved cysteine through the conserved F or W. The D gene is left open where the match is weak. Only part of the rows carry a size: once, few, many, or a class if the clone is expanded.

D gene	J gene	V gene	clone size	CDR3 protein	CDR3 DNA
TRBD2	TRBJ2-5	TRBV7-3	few	CASSLGGEETQYF	TGTGCCAGCAGCTTAGGGGGGGAAGAGACCCAGTACTTC
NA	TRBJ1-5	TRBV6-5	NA	CASTGSLNQPQHF	TGTGCCAGCACCGGGTCCCTCAATCAGCCCCAGCATTTT
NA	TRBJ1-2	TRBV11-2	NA	CASSSIRGGVLGYTF	TGTGCCAGCAGCTCCATAAGGGGGGGGGTCCTTGGCTACACCTTC
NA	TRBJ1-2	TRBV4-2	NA	CASSQDSAGYTF	TGTGCCAGCAGCCAGGACAGTGCCGGCTACACCTTC
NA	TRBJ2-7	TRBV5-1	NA	CASSLQGYEQYF	TGCGCCAGCAGCTTGCAGGGCTACGAGCAGTACTTC
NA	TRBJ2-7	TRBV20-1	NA	CSEEASYEQYF	TGCTCCGAGGAGGCTAGCTACGAGCAGTACTTC
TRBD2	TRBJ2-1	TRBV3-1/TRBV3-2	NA	CASSPGLAGTLEQFF	TGTGCCAGCAGCCCGGGACTAGCGGGGACCCTTGAGCAGTTCTTC
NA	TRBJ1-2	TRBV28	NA	CASGQGNYGYTF	TGTGCCAGCGGCCAGGGTAACTATGGCTACACCTTC
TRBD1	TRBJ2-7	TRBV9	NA	CASSGRDSSYEQYF	TGTGCCAGCAGCGGCCGGGACAGCTCATACGAGCAGTACTTC
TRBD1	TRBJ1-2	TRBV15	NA	CATSRDLGTGGFGYTF	TGTGCCACCAGCAGAGATCTAGGGACAGGGGGCTTTGGCTACACCTTC
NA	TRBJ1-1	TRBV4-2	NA	CASSQDWTNPLAFF	TGTGCCAGCAGCCAAGACTGGACAAACCCCTTGGCTTTCTTT
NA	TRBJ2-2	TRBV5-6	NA	CASSFHQTGELFF	TGTGCCAGCAGCTTCCATCAGACCGGGGAGCTGTTTTTT
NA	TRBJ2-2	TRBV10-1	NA	CASSEGGGQNTGELFF	TGCGCCAGCAGTGAGGGGGGGGGCCAGAACACCGGGGAGCTGTTTTTT
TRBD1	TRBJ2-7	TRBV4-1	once	CASSQNPTGTHEQYF	TGCGCCAGCAGCCAAAATCCGACAGGGACCCACGAGCAGTACTTC
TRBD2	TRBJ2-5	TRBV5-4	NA	CASSLQLAGGETQYF	TGTGCCAGCAGCTTGCAATTAGCGGGGGGAGAGACCCAGTACTTC
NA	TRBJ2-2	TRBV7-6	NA	CASSLIAANTGELFF	TGTGCCAGCAGCTTAATAGCGGCGAACACCGGGGAGCTGTTTTTT
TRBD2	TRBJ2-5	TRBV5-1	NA	CASSSTGGGATFETQYF	TGCGCCAGCAGCTCGACTGGCGGGGGGGCTACGTTCGAGACCCAGTACTTC
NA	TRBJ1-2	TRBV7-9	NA	CASSLAAATYGYTF	TGTGCCAGCAGCTTAGCCGCAGCGACCTATGGCTACACCTTC
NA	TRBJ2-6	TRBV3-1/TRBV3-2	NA	CASSQAGAGANVLTF	TGTGCCAGCAGCCAAGCGGGGGCTGGGGCCAACGTCCTGACTTTC
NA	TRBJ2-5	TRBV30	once	CAWTQRETQYF	TGTGCCTGGACCCAGCGGGAGACCCAGTACTTC
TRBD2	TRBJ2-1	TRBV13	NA	CASSLERGVYNEQFF	TGTGCCAGCAGCTTGGAGCGGGGGGTATACAATGAGCAGTTCTTC
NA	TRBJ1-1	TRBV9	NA	CASSPKGGHPFPVTEAFF	TGTGCCAGCAGCCCAAAAGGAGGGCATCCCTTCCCGGTAACTGAAGCTTTCTTT
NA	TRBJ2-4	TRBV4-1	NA	CASSQGRSWGRVKNIQYF	TGCGCCAGCAGCCAAGGTCGGAGCTGGGGGCGAGTCAAAAACATTCAGTACTTC
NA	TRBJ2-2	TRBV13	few	CASSPPGSVNTGELFF	TGTGCCAGCAGCCCCCCCGGGAGCGTTAACACCGGGGAGCTGTTTTTT
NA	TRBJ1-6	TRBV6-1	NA	CASSEDDANSPLHF	TGTGCCAGCAGTGAAGACGATGCGAATTCACCCCTCCACTTT
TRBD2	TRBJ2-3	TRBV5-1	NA	CASSLVAGGPQDTQYF	TGCGCCAGCAGCTTAGTAGCGGGGGGGCCCCAAGATACGCAGTATTTT
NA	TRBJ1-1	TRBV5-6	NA	CASSLWAFEAFF	TGTGCCAGCAGCTTGTGGGCCTTTGAAGCTTTCTTT
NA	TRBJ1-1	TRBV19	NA	CASSIGLAEAFF	TGTGCCAGTAGTATAGGACTCGCTGAAGCTTTCTTT
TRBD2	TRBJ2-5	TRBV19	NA	CASNTGTGGQETQYF	TGTGCCAGTAACACTGGGACGGGAGGTCAAGAGACCCAGTACTTC
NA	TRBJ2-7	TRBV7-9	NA	CASSRPGAPYEQYF	TGTGCCAGCAGCCGACCAGGGGCCCCCTACGAGCAGTACTTC
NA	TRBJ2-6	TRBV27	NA	CASSTRQSGANVLTF	TGTGCCAGCAGTACAAGACAGTCTGGGGCCAACGTCCTGACTTTC
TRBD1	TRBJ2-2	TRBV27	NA	CASSLGQGVTGELFF	TGTGCCAGCAGTTTAGGACAGGGAGTTACCGGGGAGCTGTTTTTT
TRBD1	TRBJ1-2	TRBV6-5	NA	CASSPTGDGYTF	TGTGCCAGCAGTCCGACAGGGGATGGCTACACCTTC
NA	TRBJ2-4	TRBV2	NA	CASSEGQKITIQYF	TGTGCCAGCAGTGAAGGACAGAAAATCACTATTCAGTACTTC
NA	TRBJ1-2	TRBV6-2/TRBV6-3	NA	CASSYRGAEGYTF	TGTGCCAGCAGTTACCGCGGGGCAGAAGGCTACACCTTC
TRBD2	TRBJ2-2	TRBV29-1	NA	CSVTGLAGGQAGELFF	TGCAGCGTTACGGGACTAGCGGGGGGGCAAGCCGGGGAGCTGTTTTTT
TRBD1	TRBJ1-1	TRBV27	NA	CASRYGTGGTMNTEAFF	TGTGCCAGCAGATATGGGACAGGCGGGACTATGAACACTGAAGCTTTCTTT
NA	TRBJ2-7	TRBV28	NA	CASSPEGVVYEQYF	TGTGCCAGCAGCCCCGAAGGGGTGGTGTACGAGCAGTACTTC
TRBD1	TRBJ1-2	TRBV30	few	CAWSPGGFYGYTF	TGTGCCTGGAGTCCAGGGGGCTTCTATGGCTACACCTTC
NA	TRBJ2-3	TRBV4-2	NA	CASSQDWPSTDTQYF	TGTGCCAGCAGCCAAGATTGGCCCAGCACAGATACGCAGTATTTT
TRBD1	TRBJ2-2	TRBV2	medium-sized	CATLGQMNTGELFF	TGTGCCACCCTGGGACAGATGAACACCGGGGAGCTGTTTTTT
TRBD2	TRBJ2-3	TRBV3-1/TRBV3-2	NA	CASSQEALAGGPEDTQYF	TGTGCCAGCAGCCAAGAGGCGCTAGCGGGGGGGCCCGAAGATACGCAGTATTTT
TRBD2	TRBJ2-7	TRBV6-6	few	CASKIAGGSYEQYF	TGTGCCAGCAAGATAGCGGGGGGGTCCTACGAGCAGTACTTC
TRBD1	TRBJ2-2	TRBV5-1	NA	CASSYPGQGANTGELFF	TGCGCCAGCAGCTACCCGGGACAGGGCGCGAACACCGGGGAGCTGTTTTTT
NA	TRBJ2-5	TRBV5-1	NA	CASSSAGRSETQYF	TGCGCCAGCAGCTCAGCTGGGAGGTCAGAGACCCAGTACTTC
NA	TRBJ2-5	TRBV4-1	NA	CASSLTRGQETQYF	TGCGCCAGCAGCCTTACTCGGGGCCAAGAGACCCAGTACTTC